The 5 T cell receptor beta chains in this list originate from one sample, sequenced in a study of T cell responses to AZD1222 COVID-19 vaccine. The protocol was immunoSEQ multiplex PCR, while the TCRdb copy is restricted to in-frame clones and leaves out a portion. The table lists about 66,000 clones, about 89% of them singletons, with approximately 6.3% in the top ten. This specimen consisted of peripheral blood, obtained 28 days after the second dose of the MenACWY control vaccine. These receptors came from an adult who received the MenACWY meningococcal vaccine as a control.

The V gene is TRBV7-9, the J gene TRBJ1-4; D is unresolved. V was clipped by 1 base and J by 5 bases, with 11 bases between them. The CDR3 runs to 15 residues. Germline assignment: CDR1 SEHNR and CDR2 FQNEAQ (reference sequence). The CDR3 nucleotides read TGTGCCAGCAGCTTAGTAGAGGCGCGGAATGAAAAACTGTTTTTT. Encoded protein: CASSLVEARNEKLFF.

The genes are TRBV12-3 or TRBV12-4 and TRBJ2-2; the D is unclear. The V end was cut by 7 bases, the J end by 4 bases, with 7 bases between. The CDR3 spans 12 residues. CDR3 amino acids: CASTLRTGELFF. The CDR3 nucleotides are TGTGCCAGCACCCTTCGCACCGGGGAGCTGTTTTTT.

The CDR3 region has the DNA TGTGCCAGCAGCCAGGGACAGGGGGCAAGTCAGCCCCAGCATTTT. Translated, it gives CASSQGQGASQPQHF. The chain joins TRBV7-2 to TRBJ1-5; 12 bases map to TRBD1. Germline V CDR1 and CDR2: SGHTA, FQGNSA. CDR3 length equals 15 residues. With V trimmed by 5 bases and J by 6 bases, 5 bases remained unmatched.

This chain uses TRBV11-2 with TRBJ1-3, with D possibly matching TRBD1 (5 bases). V was clipped by 1 base and J by 3 bases, with 7 bases between them. The CDR3 has 14 amino acids. Germline V gene lookup returns CDR1 SGHAT and CDR2 FQNNGV. The CDR3: CASSLGGDGNTIYF. The CDR3 coding sequence is TGTGCCAGCAGCTTAGGGGGGGATGGAAACACCATATATTTT.

V and J are TRBV27 and TRBJ2-6, with D tentatively TRBD1 (5 bases). Looked up from germline, CDR1 is MNHEY and CDR2 is SMNVEV (reference sequence). V was trimmed by 8 bases and J by 4 bases, leaving 15 bases between them. The CDR3 covers 15 residues. CDR3: CASGEQGSGANVLTF. DNA for the CDR3: TGTGCCAGCGGCGAGCAGGGTTCCGGGGCCAACGTCCTGACTTTC.